This is a list of T cell receptor beta chains from one sample in a study of neoadjuvant nivolumab and ipilimumab in lung cancer. The table came from immunoSEQ multiplex PCR; TCRdb's copy has only in-frame clones and leaves some out. The repertoire has 25,000 to 35,000 clones, 75% to 85% of them found once; the top ten carry roughly 5%. The source material was tumor tissue, sampled after neoadjuvant nivolumab, alone or with ipilimumab, at or shortly before surgery. The receptors originated from an adult with non-small cell lung cancer. Each CDR3 is given with its conserved first and last residue. A D gene is named only where the DNA matches it firmly. Size tells how often a clone was seen (once, few, many) or the class of an expanded clone, and some rows leave it out.

>.|TRBV29-1|TRBJ1-2|TRBD1
CSVAQTRQGPGYTF
TGCAGCGTTGCCCAGACCCGACAGGGCCCCGGCTACACCTTC
>.|TRBV6-1|TRBJ1-5|.
CASSEVPGYQPQHF
TGTGCCAGCAGTGAAGTTCCAGGGTATCAGCCCCAGCATTTT
>.|TRBV7-2|TRBJ2-7|.
CASSSAHEQYF
TGTGCCAGCAGCTCCGCTCACGAGCAGTACTTC
>.|TRBV18|TRBJ2-3|TRBD2
CASSRTSGSTDTQYF
TGTGCCAGCTCAAGGACTAGCGGGAGCACAGATACGCAGTATTTT
>.|TRBV5-6|TRBJ2-3|TRBD2
CASSRGGAFTDTQYF
TGTGCCAGCAGCCGGGGAGGGGCCTTCACAGATACGCAGTATTTT
>.|TRBV18|TRBJ1-1|.
CASSPREAQGTEAFF
TGTGCCAGCTCACCACGGGAAGCTCAGGGGACTGAAGCTTTCTTT
>.|TRBV5-1|TRBJ1-1|.
CASSLDRPNTEAFF
TGCGCCAGCAGCTTGGACAGGCCGAACACTGAAGCTTTCTTT
>once|TRBV6-6|TRBJ2-1|TRBD2
CASCTLAGVTNEQFF
TGTGCCAGCTGTACTCTAGCGGGGGTTACCAATGAGCAGTTCTTC
>.|TRBV6-1|TRBJ2-7|.
CASSTGTPPEEQYF
TGTGCCAGCAGCACCGGGACGCCCCCTGAGGAGCAGTACTTC
>.|TRBV7-2|TRBJ2-7|.
CASSLDASYEQYF
TGTGCCAGCAGCTTAGACGCTAGCTACGAGCAGTACTTC
>once|TRBV6-5|TRBJ2-5|.
CASRQPKGLQETQYF
TGTGCCAGCAGGCAACCGAAGGGACTCCAAGAGACCCAGTACTTC
>.|TRBV5-6|TRBJ2-7|.
CASSLVGTNEQYF
TGTGCCAGCAGCTTGGTAGGGACAAACGAGCAGTACTTC
>.|TRBV6-1|TRBJ2-5|.
CASRPGQQETQYF
TGTGCCAGCAGGCCCGGACAGCAAGAGACCCAGTACTTC
>.|TRBV5-4|TRBJ2-7|.
CASSLDREIYEQYF
TGTGCCAGCAGCTTGGACAGGGAGATCTACGAGCAGTACTTC
>.|TRBV5-1|TRBJ1-2|TRBD1
CASSAEGQSSAYTF
TGCGCCAGCAGCGCTGAGGGACAGAGCTCTGCCTACACCTTC
>.|TRBV30|TRBJ1-4|.
CAWAESGSEKLFF
TGTGCCTGGGCAGAGTCGGGAAGTGAAAAACTGTTTTTT
>few|TRBV5-6|TRBJ1-6|.
CASSFWGANNSPLHF
TGTGCCAGCAGCTTCTGGGGCGCAAATAATTCACCCCTCCACTTT
>.|TRBV27|TRBJ1-1|.
CASSLWDTGEAFF
TGTGCCAGCAGTTTATGGGACACCGGTGAAGCTTTCTTT
>.|TRBV29-1|TRBJ1-1|.
CSVGFTRAHTEAFF
TGCAGCGTTGGGTTCACCCGCGCCCACACTGAAGCTTTCTTT
>.|TRBV6-5|TRBJ1-1|.
CASRDVGRTEAFF
TGTGCCAGCAGAGACGTAGGTCGGACTGAAGCTTTCTTT
>.|TRBV5-1|TRBJ1-4|.
CASSFIGRPNEKLFF
TGCGCCAGCAGCTTTATTGGCAGGCCTAATGAAAAACTGTTTTTT
>.|TRBV19|TRBJ1-1|.
CASTEGRDTEAFF
TGTGCCAGTACCGAGGGGAGGGACACTGAAGCTTTCTTT
>few|TRBV5-6|TRBJ1-5|.
CASSLDPNQPQHF
TGTGCCAGCAGCTTGGACCCAAATCAGCCCCAGCATTTT
>.|TRBV7-8|TRBJ2-3|TRBD2
CASSPRLAGDGTDTQYF
TGTGCCAGCAGCCCAAGACTAGCGGGAGATGGGACAGATACGCAGTATTTT
>.|TRBV5-1|TRBJ2-1|.
CASSLAGAEDNEQFF
TGCGCCAGCAGCTTGGCCGGGGCGGAGGACAATGAGCAGTTCTTC
>.|TRBV4-3|TRBJ2-7|TRBD1
CASSQDARQGAYYEQYF
TGCGCCAGCAGCCAAGATGCAAGACAGGGGGCGTACTACGAGCAGTACTTC
>.|TRBV7-9|TRBJ2-1|TRBD2
CASSTVTSGNNEQFF
TGTGCCAGCAGTACCGTGACTAGCGGCAACAATGAGCAGTTCTTC
>once|TRBV5-5|TRBJ2-5|.
CASSPRGASKAETQYF
TGTGCCAGCAGCCCCCGAGGGGCTAGTAAGGCAGAGACCCAGTACTTC
>.|TRBV29-1|TRBJ2-5|.
CSVGPGAQETQYF
TGCAGCGTCGGCCCTGGGGCTCAAGAGACCCAGTACTTC
>.|TRBV7-2|TRBJ1-2|.
CASTSGYPYGYTF
TGTGCCAGCACCTCGGGTTACCCCTATGGCTACACCTTC
>.|TRBV7-9|TRBJ2-3|.
CASSFPGADTQYF
TGTGCCAGCAGCTTCCCAGGCGCAGATACGCAGTATTTT
>.|TRBV6-5|TRBJ2-6|.
CASGRLSGANVLTF
TGTGCCAGCGGGAGACTATCTGGGGCCAACGTCCTGACTTTC
>.|TRBV5-4|TRBJ2-7|TRBD1
CASSPGTAYEQYF
TGTGCCAGCAGTCCCGGGACAGCCTACGAGCAGTACTTC
>.|TRBV27|TRBJ2-7|.
CASSLSGTDFYEQYF
TGTGCCAGCAGTTTATCCGGGACCGATTTCTACGAGCAGTACTTC
>.|TRBV19|TRBJ1-5|.
CASSITGDPNQPQHF
TGTGCCAGTAGTATAACGGGGGACCCAAATCAGCCCCAGCATTTT
>.|TRBV5-6|TRBJ2-2|.
CASSSDGGGTGELFF
TGTGCCAGCAGCTCCGACGGCGGAGGGACCGGGGAGCTGTTTTTT
>.|TRBV9|TRBJ2-7|.
CASSSDTSYMNEQYF
TGTGCCAGCAGCTCCGACACCTCCTACATGAACGAGCAGTACTTC
>.|TRBV5-1|TRBJ2-1|.
CASSLGTINEQFF
TGCGCCAGCAGCTTGGGGACTATTAATGAGCAGTTCTTC
>.|TRBV2|TRBJ2-7|TRBD2
CASRDFGGSLGEQYF
TGTGCCAGCAGGGACTTCGGGGGGAGTCTCGGGGAGCAGTACTTC
>once|TRBV5-1|TRBJ1-1|TRBD1
CASGLGTENTEAFF
TGCGCCAGCGGGTTAGGGACAGAAAACACTGAAGCTTTCTTT
>.|TRBV5-1|TRBJ2-5|.
CASSFGRGQETQYF
TGCGCCAGCAGCTTTGGCAGGGGCCAAGAGACCCAGTACTTC
>.|TRBV9|TRBJ2-5|.
CASSVAADQETQYF
TGTGCCAGCAGCGTAGCGGCAGATCAAGAGACCCAGTACTTC
>.|TRBV6-1|TRBJ2-7|TRBD1
CASSVRTGRQNPNYEQYF
TGTGCCAGCAGTGTCCGGACAGGTCGCCAGAATCCAAACTACGAGCAGTACTTC
>.|TRBV7-7|TRBJ2-3|TRBD2
CASSPSPGTSVDTQYF
TGTGCTAGCAGCCCTTCGCCCGGGACTAGCGTAGATACGCAGTATTTT
>once|TRBV7-2|TRBJ2-3|.
CASSLDGGRDTQYF
TGTGCCAGCAGCTTAGACGGGGGGCGAGATACGCAGTATTTT
>.|TRBV18|TRBJ1-1|.
CASSPPRSANPSNTEAFF
TGTGCCAGCTCACCACCACGATCCGCGAACCCGTCGAACACTGAAGCTTTCTTT
>.|TRBV18|TRBJ1-2|.
CASSPSQGDYGYTF
TGTGCCAGCTCACCATCTCAAGGGGATTATGGCTACACCTTC
>few|TRBV5-5|TRBJ1-1|.
CASSLVQGTEAFF
TGTGCCAGCAGCTTGGTTCAGGGCACTGAAGCTTTCTTT
>.|TRBV7-9|TRBJ1-1|.
CASSWTSGVNTEAFF
TGTGCCAGCAGCTGGACCTCCGGAGTGAACACTGAAGCTTTCTTT
>.|TRBV5-1|TRBJ2-2|TRBD2
CASSLTWRGGPNTGELFF
TGCGCCAGCAGCTTGACTTGGCGGGGGGGCCCTAACACCGGGGAGCTGTTTTTT
>.|TRBV5-1|TRBJ2-7|TRBD2
CASRPGLAVYEQYF
TGCGCCAGCAGACCGGGACTAGCGGTCTACGAGCAGTACTTC
>.|TRBV5-1|TRBJ2-3|TRBD2
CASSSAGGFTDTQYF
TGCGCCAGCAGCTCAGCGGGGGGCTTCACAGATACGCAGTATTTT
>few|TRBV19|TRBJ2-5|.
CASTPWGEETQYF
TGTGCCAGTACTCCCTGGGGGGAGGAGACCCAGTACTTC
>.|TRBV6-1|TRBJ2-1|.
CAISEIQGAYNEQFF
TGTGCCATCAGTGAAATCCAGGGAGCCTACAATGAGCAGTTCTTC
>.|TRBV27|TRBJ1-5|.
CASSSSQYSNQPQHF
TGTGCCAGCAGTTCGTCGCAATATAGCAATCAGCCCCAGCATTTT
>once|TRBV18|TRBJ2-6|.
CASSPQGGAGANVLTF
TGTGCCAGCTCACCACAAGGAGGGGCTGGGGCCAACGTCCTGACTTTC
>.|TRBV19|TRBJ2-1|TRBD2
CASSRGLASSEQFF
TGTGCCAGTAGTAGAGGACTAGCGAGTAGTGAGCAGTTCTTC
>.|TRBV6-6|TRBJ2-3|.
CASRPRQGGTDTQYF
TGTGCCAGCAGGCCTCGGCAGGGTGGGACAGATACGCAGTATTTT
>.|TRBV30|TRBJ2-5|TRBD1
CAWSVDREETQYF
TGTGCCTGGAGTGTTGACAGGGAAGAGACCCAGTACTTC
>.|TRBV14|TRBJ1-2|.
CASSQAGGFFGYTF
TGTGCCAGCAGCCAAGCAGGAGGGTTTTTTGGCTACACCTTC